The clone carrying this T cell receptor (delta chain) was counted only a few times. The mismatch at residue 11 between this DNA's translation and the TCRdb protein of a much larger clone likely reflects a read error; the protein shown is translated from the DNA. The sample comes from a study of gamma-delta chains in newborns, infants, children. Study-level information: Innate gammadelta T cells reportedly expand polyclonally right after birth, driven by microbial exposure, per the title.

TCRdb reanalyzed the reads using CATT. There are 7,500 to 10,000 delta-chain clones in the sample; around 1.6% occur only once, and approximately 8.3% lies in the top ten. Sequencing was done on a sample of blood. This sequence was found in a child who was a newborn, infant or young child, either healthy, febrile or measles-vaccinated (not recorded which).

DNA for the CDR3: TGTGCCTGTGACAAATCGGGGATACAGGCCCGGGACACCCGACAGATGTTTTTC. Translated: CACDKSGIQARDTRQMFF. The V and J genes are TRDV2 and TRDJ3; TRDD3 matches at 8 bases. The germline V gene has CDR1 GEAIGNYY and CDR2 EKD. The J segment lost 5 bases and the V segment lost 2 bases, leaving 10 bases of the junction unmatched. CDR3 size: 18 residues.